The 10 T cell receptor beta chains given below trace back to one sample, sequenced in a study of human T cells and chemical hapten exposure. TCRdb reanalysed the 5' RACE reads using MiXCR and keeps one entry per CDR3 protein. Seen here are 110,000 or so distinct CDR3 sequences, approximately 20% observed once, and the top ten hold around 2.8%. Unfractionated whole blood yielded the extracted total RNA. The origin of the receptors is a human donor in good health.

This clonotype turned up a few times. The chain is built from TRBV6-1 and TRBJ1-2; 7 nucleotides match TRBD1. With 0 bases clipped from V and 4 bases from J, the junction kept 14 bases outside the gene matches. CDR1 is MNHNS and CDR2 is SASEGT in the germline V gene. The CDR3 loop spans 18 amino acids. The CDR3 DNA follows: TGTGCCAGCAGTGAAGCGGGTTACAGGGGCGCGGCGGGCTATGGCTACACCTTC. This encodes CASSEAGYRGAAGYGYTF.

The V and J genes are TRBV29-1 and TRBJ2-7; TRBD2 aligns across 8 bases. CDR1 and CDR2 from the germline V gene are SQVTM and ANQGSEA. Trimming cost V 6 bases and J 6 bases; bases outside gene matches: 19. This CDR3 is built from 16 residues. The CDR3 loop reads CSVVAGLAGKGSEQYF. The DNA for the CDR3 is TGCAGCGTCGTCGCGGGGTTAGCGGGAAAAGGTAGCGAGCAGTACTTC.

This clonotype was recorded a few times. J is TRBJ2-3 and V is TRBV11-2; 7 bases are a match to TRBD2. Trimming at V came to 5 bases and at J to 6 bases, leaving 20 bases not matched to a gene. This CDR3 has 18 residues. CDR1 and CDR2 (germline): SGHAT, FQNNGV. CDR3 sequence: CASSDYPTSPGRSDTQYF. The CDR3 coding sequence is TGTGCCAGCAGCGACTACCCGACTAGCCCTGGAAGGTCGGATACGCAGTATTTT. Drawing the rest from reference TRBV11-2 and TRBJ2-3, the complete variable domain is EAGVAQSPRYKIIEKRQSVAFWCNPISGHATLYWYQQILGQGPKLLIQFQNNGVVDDSQLPKDRFSAERLKGVDSTLKIQPAKLEDSAVYLCASSDYPTSPGRSDTQYFGPGTRLTVL.

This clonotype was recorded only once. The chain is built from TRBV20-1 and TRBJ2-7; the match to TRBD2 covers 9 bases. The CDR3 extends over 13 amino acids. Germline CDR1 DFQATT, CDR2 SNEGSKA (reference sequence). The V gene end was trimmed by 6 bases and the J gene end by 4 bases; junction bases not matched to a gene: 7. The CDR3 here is CSAQREAVYEQYF. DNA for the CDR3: TGCAGTGCCCAGCGGGAGGCAGTTTACGAGCAGTACTTC.

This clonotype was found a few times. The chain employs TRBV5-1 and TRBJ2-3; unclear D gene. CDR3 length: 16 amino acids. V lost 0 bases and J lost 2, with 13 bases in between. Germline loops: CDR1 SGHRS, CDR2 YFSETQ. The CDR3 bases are TGCGCCAGCAGCTTGGTTCCCCCCGCCCCCACAGATACGCAGTATTTT. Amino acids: CASSLVPPAPTDTQYF.

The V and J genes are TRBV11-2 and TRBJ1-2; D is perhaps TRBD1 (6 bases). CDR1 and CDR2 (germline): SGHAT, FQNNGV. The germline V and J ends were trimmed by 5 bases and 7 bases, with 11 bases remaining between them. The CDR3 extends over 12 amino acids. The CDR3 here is CASSQDSSGYTF. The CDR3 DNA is TGTGCCAGCAGCCAGGACAGCTCTGGCTACACCTTC.

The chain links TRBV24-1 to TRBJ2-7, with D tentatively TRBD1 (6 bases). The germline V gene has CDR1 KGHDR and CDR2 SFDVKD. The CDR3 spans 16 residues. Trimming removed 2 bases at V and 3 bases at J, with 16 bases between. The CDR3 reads CATSDSRTAYHYEQYF. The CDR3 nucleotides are TGTGCCACCAGTGATTCCCGGACAGCTTACCACTACGAGCAGTACTTC.

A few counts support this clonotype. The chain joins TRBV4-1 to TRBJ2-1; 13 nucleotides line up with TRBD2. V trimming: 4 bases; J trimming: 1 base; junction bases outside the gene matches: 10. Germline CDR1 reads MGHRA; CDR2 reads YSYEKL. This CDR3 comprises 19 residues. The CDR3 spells CASSRGLAGEVGSYNEQFF. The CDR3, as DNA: TGCGCCAGCAGCCGAGGACTAGCGGGAGAAGTAGGGTCCTACAATGAGCAGTTCTTC.

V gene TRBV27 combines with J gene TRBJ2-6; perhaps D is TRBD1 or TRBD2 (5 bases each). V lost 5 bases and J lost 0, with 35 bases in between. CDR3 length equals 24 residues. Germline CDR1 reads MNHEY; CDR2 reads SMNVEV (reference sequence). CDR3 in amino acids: CASSAFPGPSICSTKISGANVLTF. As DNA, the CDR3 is TGTGCCAGCAGTGCCTTCCCGGGACCCTCGATTTGCAGTACGAAAATCTCTGGGGCCAACGTCCTGACTTTC.

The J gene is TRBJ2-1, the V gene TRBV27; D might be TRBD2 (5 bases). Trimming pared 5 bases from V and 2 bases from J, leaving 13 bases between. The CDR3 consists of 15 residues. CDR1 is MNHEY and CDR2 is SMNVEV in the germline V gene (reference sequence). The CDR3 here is CASSLASSPYNEQFF. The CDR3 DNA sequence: TGTGCCAGCAGTCTAGCAAGTTCCCCCTACAATGAGCAGTTCTTC.